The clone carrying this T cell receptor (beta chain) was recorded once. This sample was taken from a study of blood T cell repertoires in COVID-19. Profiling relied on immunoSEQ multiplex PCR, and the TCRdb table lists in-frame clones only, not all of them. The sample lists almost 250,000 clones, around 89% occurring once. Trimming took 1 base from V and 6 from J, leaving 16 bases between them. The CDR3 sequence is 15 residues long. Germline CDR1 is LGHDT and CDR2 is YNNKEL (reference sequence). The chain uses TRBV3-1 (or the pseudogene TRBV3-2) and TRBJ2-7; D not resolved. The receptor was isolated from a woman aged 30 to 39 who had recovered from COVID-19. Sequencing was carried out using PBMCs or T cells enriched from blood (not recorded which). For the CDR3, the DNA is TGTGCCAGCAGCCAAGTGTTCCAGCTGCAGCGCGAGCAGTACTTC. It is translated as CASSQVFQLQREQYF.